This paragraph reports one TCR beta chain. Its antigen remains unidentified. V was cut by 2 bases and J by 5 bases, with 15 bases left in between. The germline CDR1 and CDR2 sequences are MNHEY and SVGAGI. This CDR3 is built from 15 residues. The sample belongs to a study of T cell responses to AZD1222 COVID-19 vaccine. Overall study findings and caveats: Mapped onto spike, vaccine-associated CD4 TCRs spanned it and were dominant at 160-218 and 743-854.

Only in-frame clones appear in the TCRdb table, and some are missing; sequencing was by immunoSEQ multiplex PCR. The data contain 150,000 to 200,000 clones, approximately 90% of them singletons. The chain uses TRBV6-5 and TRBJ1-2; D might be TRBD1 (5 bases). The source of this sequence is an adult who received the AZD1222 COVID-19 vaccine. This sample comprised peripheral blood, obtained 28 days after the second AZD1222 dose. The CDR3 nucleotides read TGTGCCAGCAGTTACGAGCAGGGATGGGGATATGGCTACACCTTC. It encodes CASSYEQGWGYGYTF.